Shown below are 5 T cell receptor beta chains from a single sample sequenced in a study of T cell changes during pregnancy in multiple sclerosis (dated by TCRdb to between 2019 and 2020). Receptor libraries were prepared by the immunoSEQ multiplex PCR assay. TCRdb took this table from immuneACCESS and kept in-frame rearrangements with V and J called. Such tables lack part of the clones; where checked against another copy, unresolved V genes explain under half of the gap, and the rest is unexplained. The sample table lists tens of thousands of clones, around 93% of them with a count of one. Approximately 0.97% of the sample rests with the top ten. This sample comprised peripheral blood, obtained before pregnancy. The receptor set was obtained from a female donor with multiple sclerosis, enrolled in a pregnancy study.

V is TRBV29-1 and J is TRBJ2-2; perhaps TRBD2 as D (5 bases). Germline V gives CDR1 SQVTM, CDR2 ANQGSEA. The V and J ends lost 6 bases and 1 base respectively, with 6 bases between them. The CDR3 sequence is 12 residues long. The DNA for the CDR3 is TGCAGCGTACGGGAGAACACCGGGGAGCTGTTTTTT. The encoded protein is CSVRENTGELFF.

The V call is TRBV11-2, the J call TRBJ1-4; D not certain. CDR1 is SGHAT, CDR2 FQNNGV, per germline. CDR3 length: 15 amino acids. Trimming cost V 5 bases and J 7 bases, with 17 bases left between them. The CDR3 region is CASSGIHRGGEKLFF. CDR3 in DNA: TGTGCCAGCAGCGGAATCCATAGAGGAGGTGAAAAACTGTTTTTT.

The CDR3 loop is CASSKETNYEQYF. The CDR3 DNA sequence: TGTGCCAGCAGCAAAGAAACTAACTACGAGCAGTACTTC. V gene TRBV7-8 combines with J gene TRBJ2-7; D unresolved. CDR3 length equals 13 residues. V dropped 5 bases and J dropped 3 bases, with 11 bases sitting between them. The V gene's germline CDR1 is SGHVS and CDR2 FQNEAQ.

CDR3: CASRSIAGDYEQYF. The DNA of the CDR3 is TGTGCCAGCAGATCGATAGCGGGGGATTACGAGCAGTACTTC. The rearrangement joins TRBV2 to TRBJ2-7; TRBD2 matches at 9 bases. The V gene's germline CDR1 is SNHLY and CDR2 FYNNEI. With V trimmed by 6 bases and J by 4 bases, 7 bases remained unmatched. The CDR3 length is 14 residues.

The rearrangement links TRBV4-1 to TRBJ1-5, with D maybe TRBD1 (6 bases). The CDR3 consists of 15 residues. CDR1 and CDR2 (germline): MGHRA, YSYEKL. Trimming removed 0 bases at V and 7 bases at J, with 13 bases between. CDR3 sequence (DNA): TGCGCCAGCAGCCAAGACGGACAGATGGCGCAGCCCCAGCATTTT. Amino acids: CASSQDGQMAQPQHF.